This T cell receptor (beta chain) was recorded in a study of Graves' ophthalmopathy and Graves' hyperthyroidism. RNA transcripts were the template, and TCR beta CDR3 regions were amplified from them. The first round was an RT-PCR with HTBI primers, and the second round was a multiplex PCR. Using its own MiXCR run on the multiplex PCR reads, TCRdb lists one record per CDR3 protein. The sample holds a few hundred thousand distinct CDR3 sequences, under 45% seen once. CDR3 length equals 16 residues. Trimming cost V 5 bases and J 2 bases; bases outside gene matches: 6. Germline V gives CDR1 KGHDR, CDR2 SFDVKD.

This sequence originates from an adult man with Graves' hyperthyroidism. The sample was peripheral blood or thyroid tissue (not recorded which). The V gene is TRBV24-1, the J gene TRBJ2-3; TRBD1 agrees at 10 bases. CDR3 coding DNA: TGTGCCACCAGTGGCCGGGACAGGGGCGCCACAGATACGCAGTATTTT. Encoded protein: CATSGRDRGATDTQYF.